This T cell receptor beta chain was observed in a study of Ad26.COV2.S vaccination and SARS-CoV-2 variants. Study-level information: Into the muscle, Ad26.COV2.S was dosed once or twice, 56 days apart. General observations from the study: Placebo recipients and vaccine recipients were similar in non-spike TCR breadth. Spike-specific TCR breadth in vaccine recipients exceeded that seen in placebo recipients.

Treatment reported: some 20 received Ad26.COV2.S at low or high dose, single or two shots; roughly five received placebo; per-sample allocation not given. Specimens were obtained on day 63 following the first vaccine or placebo injection. The CDR3 runs 14 residues. V was pared by 0 bases and J by 6 bases, with 11 bases between. From germline, CDR1 is SGHRS and CDR2 YFSETQ. The assay was immunoSEQ multiplex PCR, and TCRdb's table has in-frame clones only and misses some. The sample lists roughly 300,000 clones; around 88% were seen once. To note about this clone: Its target is unknown.

The TCR was taken from a person between 18 and 65 years old who received the Ad26.COV2.S COVID-19 vaccine or a placebo. The chain recombines TRBV5-1 with TRBJ2-3; tentatively, D is TRBD1 (5 bases). The specimen comprised peripheral blood, sampled in a trial of Ad26.COV2.S vaccine versus placebo. CDR3 sequence reads: CASSLGAGSDTQYF. CDR3 nucleotide sequence: TGCGCCAGCAGCTTGGGGGCAGGGTCCGATACGCAGTATTTT. Variable domain in full (rest from reference TRBV5-1 and TRBJ2-3): KAGVTQTPRYLIKTRGQQVTLSCSPISGHRSVSWYQQTPGQGLQFLFEYFSETQRNKGNFPGRFSGRQFSNSRSEMNVSTLELGDSALYLCASSLGAGSDTQYFGPGTRLTVL.